Shown below are 5 T cell receptor beta chains from a single sample sequenced in a study of persistence of HIV-infected CD4 T cells. Cells were stimulated nonspecifically with anti-CD3/anti-CD28 magnetic beads. Sorting selected CD4+ T cells upregulating both CD40 ligand and CD69. The libraries were made with immunoSEQ version 4 in survey mode. Generated by immunoSEQ multiplex PCR, the TCRdb table keeps only in-frame clones and is missing some. The sample has roughly 41,000 clones; about 87% are singletons. The antigens these receptors bind are not known. Specimen: CD4+ T cells sorted from PBMCs after roughly 18-hour stimulation, collected from a patient who received antiretroviral therapy. These receptors were obtained from an adult man with HIV who was CMV-seropositive.

Only a few counts were recorded for this clone. The chain combines TRBV27 with TRBJ1-5; D is possibly TRBD1 (6 bases). This CDR3 is 15 amino acids long. Trimming removed 6 bases at V and 0 bases at J, with 12 bases between. Germline CDR1 is MNHEY and CDR2 is SMNVEV (reference sequence). CDR3 in amino acids: CASRVRDNSNQPQHF. DNA for the CDR3: TGTGCCAGCAGGGTCCGGGACAATAGCAATCAGCCCCAGCATTTT.

The rearrangement joins TRBV18 to TRBJ2-7; 7 bases are a match to TRBD1. The V gene end was trimmed by 2 bases and the J gene end by 3 bases; junction bases not matched to a gene: 4. This CDR3 region has 14 residues. From germline, CDR1 is KGHSH and CDR2 LQKENI. The CDR3 DNA reads as TGTGCCAGCTCACCAGCAGGGGGTGGCTACGAGCAGTACTTC. Translated: CASSPAGGGYEQYF.

The chain recombines TRBV11-2 with TRBJ2-7; D may be TRBD1 (5 bases). Germline V gives CDR1 SGHAT, CDR2 FQNNGV. The V gene lost 3 bases and the J gene lost 4 bases, with 13 bases spanning the gap. CDR3 length: 14 residues. The CDR3 region is CASSFSRTTYEQYF. The DNA for the CDR3 is TGTGCCAGCAGCTTTTCCAGGACAACATACGAGCAGTACTTC.

The sample holds a few counts of this clone. The chain is built from TRBV7-2 and TRBJ1-5; no definite D call. Trimming left V 1 base short and J 6 bases short, with 13 bases between. The CDR3 has 15 residues. Germline V gene data show CDR1 as SGHTA and CDR2 as FQGNSA. The CDR3 reads CASSLEGRVGQPQHF. The CDR3 DNA reads as TGTGCCAGCAGCTTAGAAGGTAGGGTTGGTCAGCCCCAGCATTTT.

Remarks on this clone: At one end the junction does not follow the germline gene, possibly because of a read error. This specimen includes other DNA sequences encoding the same CDR3. CDR3 bases: TGTGCCTGGGGACGCCGGGGGGGTGAAAAACTGTTCTTT. Translation gives CAWGRRGGEKLFF. This sequence joins TRBV30 and TRBJ1-4; tentative D call: TRBD1 (5 bases). This CDR3 region has 13 residues. Germline V gene lookup returns CDR1 GTSNPN and CDR2 SVGIG (reference sequence).